This T cell receptor beta chain was captured by sequencing in a study of cytomegalovirus exposure and HLA in healthy donors. Whole-study findings and limits: Through in vitro validation, three CMV-associated chains were shown to be specific for CMV antigens. The study listed 150 to 200 cytomegalovirus-associated TCR beta chains.

With 60 Vbeta and 13 Jbeta primers, the PCR was carried out. Repertoires were generated with immunoSEQ multiplex PCR, while TCRdb's copy carries only in-frame clones and drops some. In the table there are under 140,000 clones, roughly four fifths of which are singletons. Germline CDR1 is SEHNR and CDR2 is FQNEAQ (reference sequence). V shed 5 bases and J shed 7 bases, with 21 bases lying between them. This CDR3 is built from 17 residues. Notes on this clone: Its antigen is unidentified.

This TCR was sampled from a woman aged 25 to 39 in good health and CMV-seronegative. V and J are TRBV7-9 and TRBJ1-6, with D perhaps matching TRBD1 (5 bases). The sample comprised PBMCs. This chain's CDR3 is CASSGDGIGTQNSPLHF. DNA for the CDR3: TGTGCCAGCAGCGGAGACGGAATTGGGACTCAAAATTCACCCCTCCACTTT. The full variable domain, with the rest looked up from reference TRBV7-9 and TRBJ1-6, is DTGVSQNPRHKITKRGQNVTFRCDPISEHNRLYWYRQTLGQGPEFLTYFQNEAQLEKSRLLSDRFSAERPKGSFSTLEIQRTEQGDSAMYLCASSGDGIGTQNSPLHFGNGTRLTVT.